A single sample gave rise to the 27 T cell receptor beta chains below, sequenced in a study of PD-1 blockade in classical Hodgkin lymphoma. The time point is: cycle 4 day 1 (C4D1), after six to seven weeks of nivolumab. No patient escaped relapse after autologous stem cell transplantation, and brentuximab vedotin exposure varied. By magnetic negative selection, CD4+ T cells were purified from thawed PBMCs. Method: immunoSEQ multiplex PCR; TCRdb's copy keeps in-frame clones and lacks some. Seen here are 10,000 or so clones, around four fifths observed once, and the top ten hold about 1.6%. This sample comprised CD4+ T cells from blood, obtained before the fourth cycle of nivolumab. The source of these receptors is a human donor with classical Hodgkin lymphoma.

This rearrangement joins TRBV30 to TRBJ1-2; the match to TRBD1 covers 9 bases. Looked up from germline, CDR1 is GTSNPN and CDR2 is SVGIG (reference sequence). V lost 1 base, J lost 6 bases, and 3 bases stayed unmatched. The CDR3 extends over 13 amino acids. CDR3 in DNA: TGTGCCTGGAGTGGACAGGGGGGGAATGGCTACACCTTC. Translated, it gives CAWSGQGGNGYTF. Filled out from reference TRBV30 and TRBJ1-2, the complete variable domain reads SQTIHQWPATLVQPVGSPLSLECTVEGTSNPNLYWYRQAAGRGLQLLFYSVGIGQISSEVPQNLSASRPQDRQFILSSKKLLLSDSGFYLCAWSGQGGNGYTFGSGTRLTVV.

The chain uses TRBV7-8 and TRBJ1-5; D is unresolved. This CDR3 contains 17 residues. Germline V gene sequence: CDR1 SGHVS, CDR2 FQNEAQ. Trimming took off 2 bases at V and 0 bases at J, with 14 bases between the two ends. CDR3 sequence (DNA): TGTGCCAGCAGCTTACGGCAGTGGTGGGATAGCAATCAGCCCCAGCATTTT. This sequence encodes CASSLRQWWDSNQPQHF.

This clone was recorded once. The chain combines TRBV5-1 with TRBJ2-3; 10 bases align to TRBD1. The V gene's germline CDR1 is SGHRS and CDR2 YFSETQ. Trimming cost V 2 bases and J 4 bases; bases outside gene matches: 4. This CDR3 contains 15 residues. The CDR3 region has the DNA TGCGCCAGCAGCTTCGGGACAGGGGCCTCAGATACGCAGTATTTT. Protein sequence: CASSFGTGASDTQYF.

Only one count was recorded for this clone. The chain links TRBV21-1 to TRBJ2-4; whether TRBD1, the table's D call, matches the DNA was not checked. TRBV21-1 is a pseudogene. The CDR3 consists of 17 residues. Here the CDR3 DNA reads TGTGCCAGCAGCACTTTGACAGGGAGGCTAGCCAAAAACATTCAGTACTTC. The encoded protein is CASSTLTGRLAKNIQYF.

The V and J genes are TRBV28 and TRBJ2-2, with a possible D match to TRBD1 (6 bases). CDR1 MDHEN and CDR2 SYDVKM come from the germline V gene. The CDR3 runs 15 residues. The ends were cut back, 5 bases at V and 2 bases at J, with 12 bases in the middle. The CDR3 region has the DNA TGTGCCAGCAGTACCGGGACACCAAACACCGGGGAGCTGTTTTTT. Its protein is CASSTGTPNTGELFF.

V is TRBV9 and J is TRBJ1-1; D might be TRBD1 (5 bases). CDR1 and CDR2 (germline): SGDLS, YYNGEE. Trimming removed 1 base from V and 6 bases from J, with 16 bases in between. CDR3 length: 15 amino acids. CDR3 sequence reads: CASSVRDRGSAEAFF. CDR3 nucleotide sequence: TGTGCCAGCAGCGTACGCGATAGGGGTTCCGCTGAAGCTTTCTTT.

This chain links TRBV7-2 with TRBJ1-1; D is undetermined. CDR3 length: 13 amino acids. Trimming pared 1 base from V and 9 bases from J, leaving 12 bases between. The germline CDR1 and CDR2 sequences are SGHTA and FQGNSA. The CDR3 coding sequence is TGTGCCAGCAGCTTAGTGGGAGAGCGGCAAGCTTTCTTT. This encodes CASSLVGERQAFF.

The V and J genes are TRBV11-2 and TRBJ2-1; TRBD2 matches at 7 bases. The CDR3 is 18 residues long. The V gene end was trimmed by 5 bases and the J gene end by 6 bases; junction bases not matched to a gene: 19. The germline CDR1 and CDR2 sequences are SGHAT and FQNNGV. In DNA form, the CDR3 reads TGTGCCAGCAGCCCTACGAGCTTCCTCGCGGGAGAGTCCAATGAGCAGTTCTTC. Translated, it gives CASSPTSFLAGESNEQFF.

The rearrangement links TRBV25-1 to TRBJ2-5, with D perhaps TRBD2 (6 bases). Trimming removed 8 bases at V and 0 bases at J, with 19 bases between. This CDR3 spans 16 amino acids. The germline gives CDR1 MGHDK, CDR2 SYGVNS. CDR3 region: CASGGFDRGYQETQYF. DNA for the CDR3: TGTGCCAGCGGAGGGTTTGACCGGGGCTACCAAGAGACCCAGTACTTC.

CDR3 nucleotide sequence: TGTGCCAGCAGCTTTCCTCCGCACGAGCAGTACTTC. It yields the protein CASSFPPHEQYF. This chain connects TRBV7-8 to TRBJ2-7; D is unresolved. CDR3 size: 12 residues. Per germline, CDR1 SGHVS and CDR2 FQNEAQ. V lost 3 bases to trimming and J lost 5 bases, with 8 bases between them.

This chain links TRBV29-1 with TRBJ2-3; TRBD2 matches at 8 bases. The V segment lost 6 bases and the J segment 4 bases; nucleotides outside the gene matches: 12. Germline V gene data show CDR1 as SQVTM and CDR2 as ANQGSEA. The CDR3 length is 15 residues. The CDR3 region is CSVARLATGPDTQYF. The CDR3 coding sequence is TGCAGCGTCGCCCGACTAGCGACGGGGCCAGATACGCAGTATTTT.

Here the CDR3 reads CSVERGMNTEAFF. In nucleotides, the CDR3 is TGCAGCGTTGAAAGGGGGATGAACACTGAAGCTTTCTTT. The V gene is TRBV29-1, the J gene TRBJ1-1; a weak D match, TRBD1 (6 bases). Trimming stripped 2 bases from V and 0 bases from J, with 7 bases between. The germline CDR1 and CDR2 sequences are SQVTM and ANQGSEA. The CDR3 sequence is 13 residues long.

This chain's CDR3 is CASWDRGMVDTEAFF. The CDR3, as DNA: TGTGCCAGTTGGGACAGGGGGATGGTAGACACTGAAGCTTTCTTT. The gene calls are TRBV19 and TRBJ1-1, with TRBD1 matching over 11 bases. Germline V gives CDR1 LNHDA, CDR2 SQIVND (reference sequence). V was pared by 8 bases and J by 3 bases, with 8 bases of the junction left unmatched. The CDR3 loop spans 15 amino acids.

V is TRBV5-1 and J is TRBJ2-5, with unresolved D. The J call may be in error: the DNA end matches TRBJ2-7 better. This CDR3 has 13 residues. Germline V gene data show CDR1 as SGHRS and CDR2 as YFSETQ. The CDR3 nucleotides are TGCGCCAGCAGCTTGGGCCGCGGCGACGAGCAGTACTTC. Translating gives CASSLGRGDEQYF.

The CDR3 protein is CASSILVGRQETQYF. The DNA of the CDR3 is TGTGCCAGTAGTATTCTAGTTGGGCGTCAAGAGACCCAGTACTTC. This chain joins TRBV19 and TRBJ2-5, with D hard to call. This CDR3 contains 15 residues. V was trimmed by 3 bases and J by 2 bases, leaving 13 bases between them. CDR1 is LNHDA, CDR2 SQIVND, per germline (reference sequence).

The V call is TRBV27, the J call TRBJ2-7; D gene unclear. The CDR3 runs 13 residues. CDR1 and CDR2 (germline): MNHEY, SMNVEV (reference sequence). The V gene lost 4 bases and the J gene lost 4 bases, with 11 bases spanning the gap. The CDR3 DNA reads as TGTGCCAGCAGTTCCCCGACTGAGTACGAGCAGTACTTC. Its translation is CASSSPTEYEQYF.

This chain uses TRBV7-2 with TRBJ2-7; 8 bases are a match to TRBD1. Germline V CDR1 and CDR2: SGHTA, FQGNSA. Germline trimming cut 4 bases from V and 13 bases from J; bases unmatched to any gene: 15. The length of the CDR3 is 14 residues. Here the CDR3 DNA reads TGTGCCAGCAGCTCAAAGTACGAAGGGACAGGATTATACTTC. It translates to CASSSKYEGTGLYF.

The chain has TRBV11-3 and TRBJ2-3; D ambiguous. From germline, CDR1 is SGHNT and CDR2 YENEEA. The CDR3 contains 14 residues. V was cut by 2 bases and J by 0 bases, with 6 bases left in between. This CDR3 reads CASSLSTSTDTQYF. CDR3 DNA sequence: TGTGCCAGCAGCTTATCTACTAGCACAGATACGCAGTATTTT.

The chain has TRBV5-6 and TRBJ1-1, with D uncertain. Germline CDR1 SGHDT, CDR2 YYEEEE. V was cut by 2 bases and J by 10 bases, with 12 bases left in between. The CDR3 is 12 residues long. The CDR3 bases are TGTGCCAGCAGCTTTTTGGCCGCGGCAGCTTTCTTT. Protein sequence: CASSFLAAAAFF.

This clone was found once. The chain has TRBV5-1 and TRBJ1-6; D remains unclear. The CDR3 has 17 amino acids. Germline assignment: CDR1 SGHRS and CDR2 YFSETQ. V was pared by 4 bases and J by 5 bases, with 19 bases between. CDR3 nucleotide sequence: TGCGCCAGCAGCAGCCGGGCGTCGACTCCGGATAATTCACCCCTCCACTTT. It codes for CASSSRASTPDNSPLHF.

This chain links TRBV7-9 with TRBJ2-7, with 9 bases that match TRBD2. V trimming: 4 bases; J trimming: 4 bases; junction bases outside the gene matches: 11. Per germline, CDR1 SEHNR and CDR2 FQNEAQ (reference sequence). The CDR3 runs 16 residues. This CDR3 is CASSSSQGLALYEQYF. The CDR3 coding sequence is TGTGCCAGCAGCTCCTCTCAGGGACTAGCTCTGTACGAGCAGTACTTC.

The chain uses TRBV29-1 and TRBJ2-1; D is unclear. This CDR3 spans 11 amino acids. Germline-derived CDR1 and CDR2 are SQVTM and ANQGSEA. V was shortened by 6 bases and J by 1 base, with 4 bases between the two germline ends. For the CDR3, the DNA is TGCAGCGTGGGTTCCTACAATGAGCAGTTCTTC. This sequence encodes CSVGSYNEQFF.

The chain employs TRBV11-2 and TRBJ2-5, with 7 bases that match TRBD2. The CDR3 spans 16 residues. CDR1 is SGHAT, CDR2 FQNNGV, per germline. Trimming removed 5 bases from V and 4 bases from J; junction bases left unmatched: 13. The CDR3 sequence is CASSVIAGPIGETQYF. The CDR3 DNA follows: TGTGCCAGCAGCGTCATAGCGGGCCCCATCGGAGAGACCCAGTACTTC.

This chain joins TRBV13 and TRBJ2-3; no firm D call. Germline V gene sequence: CDR1 PRHDT, CDR2 FYEKMQ (reference sequence). Trimming cost V 1 base and J 3 bases, with 5 bases left between them. The CDR3 runs to 13 residues. The DNA of the CDR3 is TGTGCCAGCAGCTTAGTGGGAACAGATACGCAGTATTTT. Amino acid sequence: CASSLVGTDTQYF.

V and J are TRBV25-1 and TRBJ2-7; 11 bases are shared with TRBD1. Trimming removed 1 base from V and 2 bases from J; junction bases left unmatched: 7. From germline, CDR1 is MGHDK and CDR2 SYGVNS. The CDR3 covers 17 residues. The CDR3 DNA reads as TGTGCCAGCAGTGAATTACGGGGACAGGGGGGTCCCTACGAGCAGTACTTC. It encodes CASSELRGQGGPYEQYF.

In this sample, this clone turned up once. The chain links TRBV7-2 to TRBJ1-6; D call uncertain. The germline V gene encodes CDR1 SGHTA and CDR2 FQGNSA. The length of the CDR3 is 17 residues. V was trimmed by 2 bases and J by 0 bases, leaving 11 bases between them. The CDR3 sequence is CASSLQASSSYNSPLHF. The CDR3 DNA is TGTGCCAGCAGCTTACAGGCATCCAGCTCCTATAATTCACCCCTCCACTTT.

The gene calls are TRBV19 and TRBJ2-1; D is possibly TRBD2 (6 bases). V was shortened by 2 bases and J by 0 bases, with 14 bases between the two germline ends. The CDR3 sequence is 17 residues long. CDR1 and CDR2 from the germline V gene are LNHDA and SQIVND (reference sequence). The CDR3 nucleotides read TGTGCCAGTAGTATACTTCGGGGACTTTCCTCCTACAATGAGCAGTTCTTC. Protein product: CASSILRGLSSYNEQFF.